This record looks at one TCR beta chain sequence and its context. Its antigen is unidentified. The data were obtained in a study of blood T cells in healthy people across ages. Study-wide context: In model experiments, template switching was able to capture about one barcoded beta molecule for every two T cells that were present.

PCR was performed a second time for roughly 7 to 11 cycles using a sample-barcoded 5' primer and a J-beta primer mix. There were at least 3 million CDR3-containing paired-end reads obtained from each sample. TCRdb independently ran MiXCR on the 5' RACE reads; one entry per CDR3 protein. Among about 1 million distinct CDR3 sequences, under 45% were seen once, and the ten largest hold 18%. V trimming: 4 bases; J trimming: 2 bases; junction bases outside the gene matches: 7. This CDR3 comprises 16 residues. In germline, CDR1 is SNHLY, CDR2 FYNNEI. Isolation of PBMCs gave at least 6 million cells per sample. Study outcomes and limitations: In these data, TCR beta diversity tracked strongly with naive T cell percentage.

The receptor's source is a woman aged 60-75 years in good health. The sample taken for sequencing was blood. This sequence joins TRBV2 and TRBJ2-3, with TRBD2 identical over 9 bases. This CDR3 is CASSAGAGGYTDTQYF. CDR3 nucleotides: TGTGCCAGCAGTGCCGGGGCGGGAGGGTACACAGATACGCAGTATTTT.